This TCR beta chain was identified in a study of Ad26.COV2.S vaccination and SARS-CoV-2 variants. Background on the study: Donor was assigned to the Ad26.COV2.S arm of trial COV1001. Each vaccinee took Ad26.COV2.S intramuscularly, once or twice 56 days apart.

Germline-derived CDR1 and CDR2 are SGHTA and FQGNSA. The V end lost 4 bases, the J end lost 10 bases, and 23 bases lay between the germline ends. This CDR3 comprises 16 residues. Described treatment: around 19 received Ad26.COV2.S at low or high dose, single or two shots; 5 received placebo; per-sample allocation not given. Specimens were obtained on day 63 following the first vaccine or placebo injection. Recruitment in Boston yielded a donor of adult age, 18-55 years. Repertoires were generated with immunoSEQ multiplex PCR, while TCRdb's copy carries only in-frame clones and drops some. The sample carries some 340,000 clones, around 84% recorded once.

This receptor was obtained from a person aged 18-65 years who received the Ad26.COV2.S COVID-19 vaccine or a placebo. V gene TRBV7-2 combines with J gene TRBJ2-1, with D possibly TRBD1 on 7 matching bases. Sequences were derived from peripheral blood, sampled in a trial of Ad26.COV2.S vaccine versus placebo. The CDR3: CASSSVGGTDVREQFF. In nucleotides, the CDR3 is TGTGCCAGCAGCTCCGTTGGCGGGACAGACGTGAGAGAGCAGTTCTTC. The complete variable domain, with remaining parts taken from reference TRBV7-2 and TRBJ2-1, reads GAGVSQSPSNKVTEKGKDVELRCDPISGHTALYWYRQSLGQGLEFLIYFQGNSAPDKSGLPSDRFSAERTGGSVSTLTIQRTQQEDSAVYLCASSSVGGTDVREQFFGPGTRLTVL.